Shown below are 9 T cell receptor beta chains from a single sample sequenced in a study of Ad26.COV2.S vaccination and SARS-CoV-2 variants (dated by TCRdb to the early 2020s). Library creation used the immunoSEQ multiplex PCR assay. TCRdb's version of the immuneACCESS table is confined to in-frame rearrangements and falls short of the full clone set. An unresolved V gene accounts for under half of the shortfall where checked; the remainder is of unknown origin. The sample includes about 350,000 clones, with 86% observed a single time. The ten largest clonotypes hold about 10% of the sample. The treatment or condition label on this specimen signifies: around 19 received Ad26.COV2.S at low or high dose, single or two shots; about five received placebo; per-sample allocation not given. Repertoires of vaccine and placebo recipients were sequenced from samples taken on day 63 after the first injection.

The specimen was peripheral blood, collected in a trial of Ad26.COV2.S vaccine versus placebo. The receptors were gathered from a person aged 18-65 years who received the Ad26.COV2.S COVID-19 vaccine or a placebo.

The chain recombines TRBV14 with TRBJ2-5; D perhaps matches TRBD2 (6 bases). Trimming shortened V by 1 base and J by 2 bases, and 8 bases separated the two germline ends. Germline CDR1 and CDR2: SGHDN and FVKESK. The CDR3 contains 14 residues. CDR3 in amino acids: CASSQVGLQETQYF. DNA of the CDR3: TGTGCCAGCAGCCAAGTGGGACTTCAAGAGACCCAGTACTTC.

This sequence joins TRBV5-1 and TRBJ2-5, with no clear D. Trimming removed 0 bases at V and 1 base at J, with 10 bases between. The V gene's germline CDR1 is SGHRS and CDR2 YFSETQ. CDR3 length equals 15 residues. In DNA, the CDR3 is TGCGCCAGCAGCTTGGCCCCAGCCACCCAAGAGACCCAGTACTTC. It codes for CASSLAPATQETQYF. Supplemented by reference TRBV5-1 and TRBJ2-5, the full variable domain reads KAGVTQTPRYLIKTRGQQVTLSCSPISGHRSVSWYQQTPGQGLQFLFEYFSETQRNKGNFPGRFSGRQFSNSRSEMNVSTLELGDSALYLCASSLAPATQETQYFGPGTRLLVL.

This chain connects TRBV10-3 to TRBJ2-7, with D perhaps matching TRBD2 (5 bases). CDR1 and CDR2 (germline): ENHRY, SYGVKD. V lost 2 bases and J 3 bases, leaving 8 bases between the germline ends. This CDR3 has 13 amino acids. The CDR3 is CAISERAGYEQYF. CDR3 sequence (DNA): TGTGCCATCAGTGAGAGGGCGGGCTACGAGCAGTACTTC.

This chain connects TRBV28 to TRBJ1-2; TRBD1 matches 9 bases. CDR1 and CDR2 from the germline V gene are MDHEN and SYDVKM. V lost 7 bases to trimming and J lost 5 bases; unmatched junction nucleotides: 2. This CDR3 has 12 amino acids. The DNA of the CDR3 is TGTGCCAGCATCGGACAGGGGTATGGCTACACCTTC. This gives the protein CASIGQGYGYTF.

V is TRBV2 and J is TRBJ1-3, with D tentatively TRBD1 (6 bases). The CDR3 sequence is 17 residues long. V gave up 3 bases and J gave up 0 bases, with 15 bases separating them. From germline, CDR1 is SNHLY and CDR2 FYNNEI. The chain's CDR3 is CASSEGAGPSSGNTIYF. CDR3 nucleotide sequence: TGTGCCAGCAGTGAGGGGGCAGGCCCAAGCTCTGGAAACACCATATATTTT.

This clone was observed a single time. This chain uses TRBV28 with TRBJ1-1, with a weak D call TRBD1 (5 bases). The CDR3 has 17 amino acids. Trimming removed 3 bases from V and 6 bases from J, with 23 bases in between. CDR1 MDHEN and CDR2 SYDVKM come from the germline V gene. The CDR3 is CASSFFWGRGSNPEAFF. CDR3 DNA sequence: TGTGCCAGCAGTTTTTTCTGGGGAAGGGGTTCCAACCCTGAAGCTTTCTTT.

The CDR3, as DNA: TGTGCCAGCAGCTTAGGTTTTGGTGAGCAGTTCTTC. This codes for CASSLGFGEQFF. The chain couples TRBV11-2 to TRBJ2-1; D not certain. This CDR3 is built from 12 residues. V lost 1 base and J lost 9, with 7 bases in between. Germline V gene lookup returns CDR1 SGHAT and CDR2 FQNNGV.

V is TRBV5-5 and J is TRBJ1-2, with D unresolved. The germline V gene has CDR1 SGHKS and CDR2 YYEKEE (reference sequence). Trimming took 5 bases from V and 3 from J, leaving 14 bases between them. This CDR3 comprises 14 residues. The CDR3 bases are TGTGCCAGCAGGCCATGGGCATCGGACTATGGCTACACCTTC. Translating it yields CASRPWASDYGYTF.

This chain joins TRBV7-2 and TRBJ2-3, with D possibly matching TRBD2 (5 bases). Germline assignment: CDR1 SGHTA and CDR2 FQGNSA. V lost 5 bases, J lost 2 bases, and 8 bases lay in between. The CDR3 is 13 residues long. CDR3 in amino acids: CASSQRHTDTQYF. The CDR3 coding sequence is TGTGCCAGCAGCCAGCGGCACACAGATACGCAGTATTTT.